Listed here is a single T cell receptor beta chain. These data belong to a study of blood T cell repertoires in COVID-19. Here immunoSEQ multiplex PCR was the method, and the copy in TCRdb shows in-frame clones only, minus some. There are about 160,000 clones in the sample; more than 75% occur only once, and around 7% lies in the top ten. V was trimmed by 1 base and J by 4 bases, leaving 7 bases between them. The germline CDR1 and CDR2 sequences are SGHRS and YFSETQ. This CDR3 is built from 13 residues. The chain uses TRBV5-1 and TRBJ2-3; D perhaps matches TRBD1 (5 bases). The receptor was isolated from a woman between 50 and 59 years old who had recovered from COVID-19. The specimen sequenced was PBMCs or T cells enriched from blood (not recorded which). DNA for the CDR3: TGCGCCAGCAGCTTGTGGGGCGCAGATACGCAGTATTTT. This sequence encodes CASSLWGADTQYF.